The source of this T cell receptor (beta chain) is a study of blood T cell repertoires in COVID-19. Study at large: Spain, Italy and the United States supplied samples that represented acute and convalescent COVID-19. Sources were T cells, B-cell-depleted T cells, or PBMCs; the material itself was cDNA or gDNA.

How the authors handled the data: Amplified reference gene primers provided the basis for estimating nucleated cell counts. The data were produced by immunoSEQ multiplex PCR, yet TCRdb's version contains in-frame clones alone and is incomplete. That table is the source of V, J and clone size, and D and trimming were worked out from the DNA. The sample yields about 260,000 clones, 70% to 90% seen once. CDR3 length: 15 amino acids. The V gene's germline CDR1 is MRHNA and CDR2 SNTAGT. Losses at the gene ends were 6 bases for V and 6 bases for J; bases not matched to a gene: 6. Comments on this clone: This sample includes further DNA sequences coding for the same CDR3.

The sequence came from a woman aged 40-49 years with acute or convalescent COVID-19. Sequenced: peripheral blood. The rearrangement uses TRBV6-4 and TRBJ2-3; 13 nucleotides match TRBD2. DNA for the CDR3: TGTGCCAGCAGCACTAGCGGGGGGGCATCCGATACGCAGTATTTT. Encoded protein: CASSTSGGASDTQYF.